The 26 T cell receptor beta chains below come from one sample, sequenced in a study of type 1 regulatory T cells. What these receptors recognize is not known. TCRdb reprocessed the reads via MiXCR and lists one record per CDR3 protein. The sample lists 11,000 to 15,000 distinct CDR3 sequences; 12% to 15% were seen once. Sequencing was done on a sample of cultured T cells, either the whole culture or a sorted T cell fraction (not recorded which). The origin of the receptors is a human donor in good health.

The chain joins TRBV11-3 to TRBJ2-1; D remains ambiguous. This CDR3 has 15 amino acids. Trimming removed 6 bases at V and 1 base at J, with 13 bases between. CDR1 and CDR2 (germline): SGHNT, YENEEA. The CDR3 loop reads CASSQDAASYNEQFF. The CDR3 nucleotides read TGTGCCAGCAGTCAAGATGCGGCTTCCTACAATGAGCAGTTCTTC.

This clonotype has at least ten counts. The chain links TRBV6-1 to TRBJ1-3; D is uncertain. The CDR3 sequence is 14 residues long. CDR1 MNHNS and CDR2 SASEGT come from the germline V gene. With 5 bases removed from V and 3 bases from J, the gap between germline ends came to 11 bases. Written as DNA, the CDR3 is TGTGCCAGCAGTCACCGGGAATATGGAAACACCATATATTTT. Its translation: CASSHREYGNTIYF.

Ten or more counts support this clonotype. The chain has TRBV4-2 and TRBJ1-5, with a possible D match to TRBD1 (5 bases). CDR1 and CDR2 (germline): LGHNA, YNFKEQ. CDR3 length: 15 amino acids. V dropped 1 base and J dropped 2 bases, with 9 bases sitting between them. DNA for the CDR3: TGTGCCAGCAGCCAAGGGGGGAGCGGCAATCAGCCCCAGCATTTT. Protein product: CASSQGGSGNQPQHF.

This clonotype was seen a few times. The CDR3 DNA reads as TGTGCCAGCAGCGTAGGAGCAGGGGCAACGGAGACCCAGTACTTC. Its translation is CASSVGAGATETQYF. This chain connects TRBV9 to TRBJ2-5; TRBD1 might be the D (6 bases). Trimming left V 0 bases short and J 5 bases short, with 14 bases between. Germline lookup yields CDR1 SGDLS and CDR2 YYNGEE. There are 15 residues in the CDR3.

At least ten counts were recorded for this clonotype. The CDR3 is CASSWGDREYEQYF. The CDR3 DNA reads as TGCGCCAGCAGCTGGGGGGACAGGGAGTACGAGCAGTACTTC. The chain links TRBV5-1 to TRBJ2-7, with TRBD1 identical over 9 bases. The CDR3 contains 14 residues. Germline lookup yields CDR1 SGHRS and CDR2 YFSETQ. The V and J ends lost 3 bases and 4 bases, in that order; junction bases with no gene match: 5.

This clonotype was seen a few times. This chain connects TRBV30 to TRBJ2-2; tentatively, D is TRBD1 or TRBD2 (6 bases each). The V end was cut by 7 bases, the J end by 6 bases, with 18 bases between. The CDR3 runs to 14 residues. Per the germline V gene, CDR1 is GTSNPN and CDR2 is SVGIG (reference sequence). CDR3 nucleotide sequence: TGTGCCTCGAATGGAGGGGGAAACGCCGGGGAGCTGTTTTTT. Amino acid sequence: CASNGGGNAGELFF.

This clonotype was found a few times. The junction departs from the called germline gene at one end, perhaps through a read error. The V and J genes are TRBV29-1 and TRBJ1-2; no definite D call. The CDR3 is 12 amino acids. Germline CDR1 SQVTM, CDR2 ANQGSEA. The CDR3 spells CSVPGIREGYAF. The CDR3 nucleotides read TGCAGCGTTCCCGGAATCCGGGAGGGCTACGCCTTC.

This clonotype was seen at least ten times. The V and J genes are TRBV5-5 and TRBJ1-6, with a weak D call TRBD1 (6 bases). Trimming stripped 1 base from V and 7 bases from J, with 18 bases between. The CDR3 covers 17 residues. Germline-derived CDR1 and CDR2 are SGHKS and YYEKEE (reference sequence). CDR3 loop: CASSLTGPDTSNSPLHF. The CDR3 nucleotides read TGTGCCAGCAGCTTGACAGGGCCCGACACATCGAATTCACCCCTCCACTTT.

This clonotype was seen a handful of times. The genes are TRBV28 and TRBJ2-2; tentatively, D is TRBD1 (6 bases). The CDR3 has 15 residues. In germline, CDR1 is MDHEN, CDR2 SYDVKM. V lost 4 bases to trimming and J lost 2 bases, with 11 bases between them. In nucleotides, the CDR3 is TGTGCCAGCAGTTCCGGACAGCTCAACACCGGGGAGCTGTTTTTT. Translating it yields CASSSGQLNTGELFF.

This clonotype was found many times. The chain is built from TRBV5-6 and TRBJ1-6; D remains ambiguous. This CDR3 spans 16 amino acids. Germline values: CDR1 SGHDT, CDR2 YYEEEE. V was trimmed by 1 base and J by 4 bases, leaving 12 bases between them. CDR3 sequence (DNA): TGTGCCAGCAGCTTGTTTCGTCTTAGATATAATTCACCCCTCCACTTT. Encoded protein: CASSLFRLRYNSPLHF.

Only a few counts were recorded for this clonotype. CDR3 loop: CASSLAYELYEQYF. CDR3 in DNA: TGTGCCAGCAGCTTAGCATACGAGTTATACGAGCAGTACTTC. This chain uses TRBV7-2 with TRBJ2-7; D is unclear. Germline CDR1 reads SGHTA; CDR2 reads FQGNSA. V shed 0 bases and J shed 4 bases, with 10 bases lying between them. This CDR3 has 14 amino acids.

There are many counts of this clonotype. The chain couples TRBV5-4 to TRBJ2-1; a possible D gene is TRBD2 (5 bases). The CDR3 sequence is 14 residues long. The V gene lost 0 bases and the J gene lost 7 bases, with 11 bases spanning the gap. The V gene's germline CDR1 is SGHNT and CDR2 YYREEE (reference sequence). CDR3 in DNA: TGTGCCAGCAGCTTGGAAGGACTTCGAAATGAGCAGTTCTTC. Residues: CASSLEGLRNEQFF.

The CDR3 region has the DNA TGTGCCAGCAGTAGGGGACAGGGAAGCAATCAGCCCCAGCATTTT. Translating it yields CASSRGQGSNQPQHF. The V call is TRBV6-2 or TRBV6-3, the J call TRBJ1-5, with 9 bases fitting TRBD1. Germline trimming cut 5 bases from V and 1 base from J; bases unmatched to any gene: 3. Germline CDR1 MNHEY, CDR2 SVGEGT. The CDR3 contains 15 residues.

J is TRBJ2-3 and V is TRBV6-1, with D hard to call. Germline loops: CDR1 MNHNS, CDR2 SASEGT. With 7 bases removed from V and 6 bases from J, the gap between germline ends came to 14 bases. This CDR3 is built from 13 residues. The CDR3 reads CASTRPLGDTQYF. The CDR3 nucleotides read TGTGCCAGCACGCGACCCCTTGGGGATACGCAGTATTTT.

In its sample, this clonotype ranks as medium-sized. This chain links TRBV5-1 with TRBJ2-7, with 7 positions matching TRBD1. Germline V gene data show CDR1 as SGHRS and CDR2 as YFSETQ. Trimming took 3 bases from V and 2 from J; bases not matched to a gene: 8. This CDR3 has 15 residues. CDR3 loop: CASSSLETGTYEQYF. The CDR3 coding sequence is TGCGCCAGCAGCTCGCTCGAGACAGGGACCTACGAGCAGTACTTC.

In this sample, this clonotype turned up many times. The chain is built from TRBV4-2 and TRBJ2-7; TRBD1 matches 8 bases. Germline V CDR1 and CDR2: LGHNA, YNFKEQ. The V gene end was trimmed by 3 bases and the J gene end by 4 bases; junction bases not matched to a gene: 8. The length of the CDR3 is 15 residues. CDR3 protein: CASSQERQGKYEQYF. The CDR3 coding sequence is TGTGCCAGCAGCCAGGAGAGACAGGGGAAGTACGAGCAGTACTTC.

This clonotype occurred many times. The rearrangement joins TRBV20-1 to TRBJ2-5; 7 nucleotides match TRBD2. Germline V gene data show CDR1 as DFQATT and CDR2 as SNEGSKA (reference sequence). Unmatched junction bases numbered 8, after V lost 7 bases and J lost 0 bases. The CDR3 length is 14 residues. The CDR3 DNA follows: TGCAGTGAATTGGCCGGGACTAACCAAGAGACCCAGTACTTC. It translates to CSELAGTNQETQYF.

Details on this clonotype: A much larger clone lies one base from this, so it may be a read error. The chain couples TRBV2 to TRBJ2-5; possible D gene TRBD1, 6 bases. Germline V gene sequence: CDR1 SNHLY, CDR2 FYNNEI. Trimming removed 7 bases at V and 5 bases at J, with 11 bases between. CDR3 size: 12 residues. CDR3 region: CASTPQGETQYF. The CDR3 DNA reads as TGTGCCAGCACCCCCCAGGGGGAGACCCAGTACTTC.

Within the sample, this clonotype is medium-sized. This chain joins TRBV12-3 or TRBV12-4 and TRBJ1-2; D is unclear. There are 13 residues in the CDR3. Trimming pared 3 bases from V and 2 bases from J, leaving 7 bases between. The CDR3 coding sequence is TGTGCCAGCAGTTTGCGCAGGAACTATGGCTACACCTTC. Encoded protein: CASSLRRNYGYTF.

The sample holds many counts of this clonotype. The chain combines TRBV9 with TRBJ1-2; the D gene is possibly TRBD1 (5 bases). The CDR3 totals 15 residues. V dropped 4 bases and J dropped 4 bases, with 17 bases sitting between them. The germline V gene has CDR1 SGDLS and CDR2 YYNGEE. The CDR3 sequence: CASSKRQTELYGYTF. In DNA, the CDR3 is TGTGCCAGCAGCAAACGACAGACAGAACTCTATGGCTACACCTTC.

Of note for this clonotype: One end of the junction varies from germline; a read error may be responsible. This rearrangement joins TRBV12-3 or TRBV12-4 to TRBJ2-7; D is perhaps TRBD1 (6 bases). This CDR3 comprises 13 residues. The DNA for the CDR3 is TGTGCCAGCAGGCCGGGACAAGCCTACGTGCAGTACTTC. It yields the protein CASRPGQAYVQYF.

The V gene is TRBV9, the J gene TRBJ2-5; a possible D gene is TRBD2 (6 bases). The germline CDR1 and CDR2 sequences are SGDLS and YYNGEE. This CDR3 region has 14 residues. V lost 3 bases and J 4 bases, leaving 13 bases between the germline ends. This chain's CDR3 is CASSATTSSETQYF. The CDR3 bases are TGTGCCAGCAGCGCCACGACTAGTTCAGAGACCCAGTACTTC.

This clonotype was counted ten times or more. V gene TRBV20-1 combines with J gene TRBJ2-7, with D possibly being TRBD2 (5 bases). The CDR3 covers 16 residues. Trimming removed 0 bases from V and 0 bases from J, with 15 bases in between. CDR1 and CDR2 from the germline V gene are DFQATT and SNEGSKA (reference sequence). The CDR3 loop is CSARDPVGGSSYEQYF. CDR3 DNA sequence: TGCAGTGCTAGAGATCCAGTGGGCGGGTCCTCCTACGAGCAGTACTTC.

The chain uses TRBV20-1 and TRBJ2-3; no reliable D call. From germline, CDR1 is DFQATT and CDR2 SNEGSKA (reference sequence). The ends were cut back, 5 bases at V and 3 bases at J, with 6 bases in the middle. The CDR3 runs to 11 residues. CDR3 bases: TGCAGTGCTTCCGGGACAGATACGCAGTATTTT. Protein sequence: CSASGTDTQYF.

The V gene is TRBV5-1, the J gene TRBJ1-1, with a possible D match to TRBD1 (6 bases). Between the trimmed V and J ends, which lost 4 bases and 2 bases, there was a span of 12 bases. CDR3 size: 14 residues. Germline-derived CDR1 and CDR2 are SGHRS and YFSETQ. CDR3 nucleotides: TGCGCCAGCAGCCCCAGGGGTACTAACACTGAAGCTTTCTTT. Amino acid sequence: CASSPRGTNTEAFF.

V usage is TRBV7-8 and J usage is TRBJ2-2; 8 bases match TRBD1. Germline CDR1 reads SGHVS; CDR2 reads FQNEAQ. V trimming: 8 bases; J trimming: 0 bases; junction bases outside the gene matches: 8. CDR3 size: 16 residues. CDR3 nucleotide sequence: TGTGCCAGCGGCGAACAGGGGGGTGCGAACACCGGGGAGCTGTTTTTT. Residues: CASGEQGGANTGELFF. Based on the CDR3 plus reference TRBV7-8 and TRBJ2-2, the full variable domain is GAGVSQSPRYKVAKRGQDVALRCDPISGHVSLFWYQQALGQGPEFLTYFQNEAQLDKSGLPSDRFFAERPEGSVSTLKIQRTQQEDSAVYLCASGEQGGANTGELFFGEGSRLTVL.